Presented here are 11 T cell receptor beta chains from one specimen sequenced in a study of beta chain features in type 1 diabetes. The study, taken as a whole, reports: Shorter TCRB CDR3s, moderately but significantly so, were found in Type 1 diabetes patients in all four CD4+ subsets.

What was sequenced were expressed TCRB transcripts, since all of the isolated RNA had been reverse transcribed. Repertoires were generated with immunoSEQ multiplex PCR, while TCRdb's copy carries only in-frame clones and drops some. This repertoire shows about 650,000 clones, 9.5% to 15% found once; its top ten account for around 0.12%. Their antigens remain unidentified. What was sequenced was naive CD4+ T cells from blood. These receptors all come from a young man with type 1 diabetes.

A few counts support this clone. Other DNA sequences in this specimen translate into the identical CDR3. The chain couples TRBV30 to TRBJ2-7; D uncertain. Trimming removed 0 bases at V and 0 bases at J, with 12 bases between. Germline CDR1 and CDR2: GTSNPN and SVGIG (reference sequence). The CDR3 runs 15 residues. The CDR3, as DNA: TGTGCCTGGAGTGTGGGCAGAACAGTCTCCTACGAGCAGTACTTC. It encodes CAWSVGRTVSYEQYF.

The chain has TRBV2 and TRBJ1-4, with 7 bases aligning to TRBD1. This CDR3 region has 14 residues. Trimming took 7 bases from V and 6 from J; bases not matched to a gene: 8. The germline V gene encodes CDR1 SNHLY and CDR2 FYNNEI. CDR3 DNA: TGTGCCAGCACTAAACAGGGGACTCATGAAAAACTGTTTTTT. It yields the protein CASTKQGTHEKLFF.

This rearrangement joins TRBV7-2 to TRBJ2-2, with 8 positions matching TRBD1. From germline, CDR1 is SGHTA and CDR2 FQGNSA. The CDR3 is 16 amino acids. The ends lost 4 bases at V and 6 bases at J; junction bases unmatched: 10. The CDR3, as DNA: TGTGCCAGCAGCTCCGGACAGGGTTATAGGTCCGGGGAGCTGTTTTTT. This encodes CASSSGQGYRSGELFF.

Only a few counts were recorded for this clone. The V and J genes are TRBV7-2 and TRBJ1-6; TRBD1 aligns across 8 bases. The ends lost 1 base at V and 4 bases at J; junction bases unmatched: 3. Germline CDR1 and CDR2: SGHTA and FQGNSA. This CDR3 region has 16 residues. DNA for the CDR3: TGTGCCAGCAGCTTAGTCACAGGGGGGTATAATTCACCCCTCCACTTT. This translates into CASSLVTGGYNSPLHF.

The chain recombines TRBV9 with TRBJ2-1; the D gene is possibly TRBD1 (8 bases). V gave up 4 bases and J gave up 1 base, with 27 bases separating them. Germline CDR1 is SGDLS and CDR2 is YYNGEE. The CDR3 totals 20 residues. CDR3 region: CASSQGRDRLRILSYNEQFF. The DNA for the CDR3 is TGTGCCAGCAGCCAGGGGAGGGACAGGCTGAGAATATTGTCCTACAATGAGCAGTTCTTC.

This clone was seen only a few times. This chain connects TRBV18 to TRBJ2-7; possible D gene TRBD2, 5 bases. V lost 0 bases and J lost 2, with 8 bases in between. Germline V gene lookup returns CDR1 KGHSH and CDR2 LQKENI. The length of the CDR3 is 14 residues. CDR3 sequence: CASSPPFGTYEQYF. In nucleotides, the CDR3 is TGTGCCAGCTCACCACCGTTCGGGACCTACGAGCAGTACTTC.

The CDR3, as DNA: TGTGCCAGCAGTGCTCCCGGGACTAGCGGATACAATGAGCAGTTCTTC. Translating it yields CASSAPGTSGYNEQFF. This chain links TRBV25-1 with TRBJ2-1, with 11 bases aligning to TRBD2. The germline V gene has CDR1 MGHDK and CDR2 SYGVNS. V was clipped by 4 bases and J by 4 bases; unmatched bases: 6. The CDR3 loop spans 16 amino acids.

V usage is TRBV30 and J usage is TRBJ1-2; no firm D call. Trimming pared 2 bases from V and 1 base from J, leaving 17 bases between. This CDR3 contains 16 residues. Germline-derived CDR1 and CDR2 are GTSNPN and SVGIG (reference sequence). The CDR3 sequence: CAWSLFRGKDNYGYTF. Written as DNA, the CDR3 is TGTGCCTGGAGTCTTTTTCGTGGGAAGGATAACTATGGCTACACCTTC.

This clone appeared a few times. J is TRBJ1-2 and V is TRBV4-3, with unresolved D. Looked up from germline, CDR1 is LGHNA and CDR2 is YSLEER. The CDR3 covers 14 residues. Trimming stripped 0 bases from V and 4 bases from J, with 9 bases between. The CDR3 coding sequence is TGCGCCAGCAGCCAAGATCTGACGGGCTATGGCTACACCTTC. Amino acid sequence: CASSQDLTGYGYTF.

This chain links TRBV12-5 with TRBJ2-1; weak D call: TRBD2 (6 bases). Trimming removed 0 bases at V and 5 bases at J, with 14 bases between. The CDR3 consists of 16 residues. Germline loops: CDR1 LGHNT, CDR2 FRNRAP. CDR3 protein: CASGLVQGGRDNEQFF. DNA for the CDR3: TGTGCTAGTGGTTTGGTTCAGGGAGGAAGGGACAATGAGCAGTTCTTC.

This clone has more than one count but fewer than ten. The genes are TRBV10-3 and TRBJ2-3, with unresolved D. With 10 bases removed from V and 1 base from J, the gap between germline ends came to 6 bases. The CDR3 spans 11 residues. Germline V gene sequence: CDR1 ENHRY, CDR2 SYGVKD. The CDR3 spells CATWGTDTQYF. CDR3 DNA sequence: TGTGCCACCTGGGGCACAGATACGCAGTATTTT.